This T cell receptor beta chain was captured by sequencing in a study of T cells after yellow fever vaccination. The V gene's germline CDR1 is LGHDT and CDR2 YNNKEL (reference sequence). The CDR3 spans 14 residues. Trimming left V 0 bases short and J 3 bases short, with 8 bases between. Comments on this clonotype: The antigen remains unidentified.

Study-level findings and limits: Some clonotypes, a small share, were shared between CD4 and CD8 compartments. Most primary-vaccination clones recurred post-booster (more than 95% CD4, around 90% CD8).

TCRdb recomputed calls from the 5' RACE reads with MiXCR, one row per CDR3 protein. The table shows about 580,000 distinct CDR3 sequences, with about 15% occurring only once. The chain uses TRBV3-1 and TRBJ1-1; D is ambiguous. The TCR was taken from a man younger than 30 who received the YFV17D yellow fever vaccine. Source: PBMCs, taken roughly 5 days after the first yellow fever vaccination. This CDR3 reads CASSQDLADTEAFF. CDR3 coding DNA: TGTGCCAGCAGCCAAGATCTAGCCGACACTGAAGCTTTCTTT.